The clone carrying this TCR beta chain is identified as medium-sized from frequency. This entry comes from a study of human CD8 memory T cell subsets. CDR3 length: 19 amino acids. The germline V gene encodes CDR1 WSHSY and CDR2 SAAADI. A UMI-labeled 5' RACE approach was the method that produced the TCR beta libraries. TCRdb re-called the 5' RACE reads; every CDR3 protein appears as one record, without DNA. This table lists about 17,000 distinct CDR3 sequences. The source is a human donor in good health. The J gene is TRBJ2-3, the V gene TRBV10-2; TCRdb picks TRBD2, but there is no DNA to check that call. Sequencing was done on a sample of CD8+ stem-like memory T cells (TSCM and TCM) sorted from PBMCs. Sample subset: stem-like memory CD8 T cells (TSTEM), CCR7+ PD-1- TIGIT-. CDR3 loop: CASSDVGVTSGDGTDTQYF.